This TCR beta chain derives from a study of T-cell memory formation after mild COVID-19. Study summary: TCR clustering was largely donor specific. Overall study results and limits: Cross-reactive memory appears to have joined, as suggested by some responding clones showing up in pre-infection memory.

With constant-segment primers, 5'RACE yielded cDNA libraries of TCR alpha and TCR beta that carried sample barcodes and UMIs. TCRdb fed the 5' RACE reads into MiXCR, producing one record per CDR3 protein. The sample gives about 340,000 distinct CDR3 sequences, 20% of which show up once; around a fifth is in the top ten. Trimming pared 2 bases from V and 8 bases from J, leaving 9 bases between. CDR1 MNHEY and CDR2 SVGAGI come from the germline V gene. The length of the CDR3 is 12 residues. This clonotype was picked up a small number of times. Its antigen is still unknown. The J gene is TRBJ1-2, the V gene TRBV6-5; no clear D. The sequence was collected from a man aged 18 to 30 who had mild COVID-19 (a few samples of this study predate the infection). Cell type and time point are not known. The sample comprised PBMCs or a T cell subset sorted from them (not recorded which). The CDR3: CASSYGGWGYTF. Here the CDR3 DNA reads TGTGCCAGCAGTTACGGAGGGTGGGGCTACACCTTC.